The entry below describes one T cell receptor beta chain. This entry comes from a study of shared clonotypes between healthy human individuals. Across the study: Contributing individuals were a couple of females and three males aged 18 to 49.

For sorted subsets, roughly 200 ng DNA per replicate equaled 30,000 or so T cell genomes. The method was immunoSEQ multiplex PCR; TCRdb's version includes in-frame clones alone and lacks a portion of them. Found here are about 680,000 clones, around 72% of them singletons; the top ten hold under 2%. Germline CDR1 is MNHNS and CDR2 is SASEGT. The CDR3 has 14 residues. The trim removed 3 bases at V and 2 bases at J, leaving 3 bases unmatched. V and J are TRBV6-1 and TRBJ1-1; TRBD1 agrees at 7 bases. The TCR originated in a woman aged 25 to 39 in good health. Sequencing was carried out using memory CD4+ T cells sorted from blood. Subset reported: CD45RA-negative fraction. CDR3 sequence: CASSDDRVNTEAFF. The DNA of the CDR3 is TGTGCCAGCAGTGATGACAGGGTTAACACTGAAGCTTTCTTT.